One and the same sample provided the 32 T cell receptor beta chains below, sequenced in a study of breast tumors, draining lymph nodes, adjacent tissues. Axillary draining lymph nodes of breast cancer patients supplied the node samples. TCRdb used MiXCR to reprocess the multiplex PCR reads, holding one entry per CDR3 protein. Of fewer than 85,000 distinct CDR3 sequences listed, roughly a fifth were seen once; the top ten hold 2% to 3%. The sample was axillary lymph node tissue. The receptor set was obtained from a female donor with breast cancer. Some clones in this sample may be carry-over from other donors' samples.

Turning to this clonotype: The junction differs from germline at one of its ends, possibly a read error. The V call is TRBV27, the J call TRBJ2-7, with TRBD2 matching over 13 bases. Germline CDR1 reads MNHEY; CDR2 reads SMNVEV (reference sequence). This CDR3 is 15 amino acids long. The CDR3 coding sequence is TGTGCCAGCAGTCGGACTAGCGGGAGCTCCTACGAGCTGTACTTC. Amino acids: CASSRTSGSSYELYF.

The sample holds many counts of this clonotype. This chain joins TRBV29-1 and TRBJ2-1; 10 bases are shared with TRBD2. Germline V lookup: CDR1 SQVTM, CDR2 ANQGSEA. The CDR3 length is 15 residues. V lost 5 bases and J lost 3; bases outside the gene matches: 7. The CDR3 coding sequence is TGCAGCGTTCCTAGAGCTAGCGGGAGCTACAATGAGCAGTTCTTC. This gives the protein CSVPRASGSYNEQFF.

This clonotype has just one count. A read error may be the cause here, since a much bigger clone is one base away. V gene TRBV2 combines with J gene TRBJ2-6; no reliable D call. This CDR3 is 13 amino acids long. Germline V gene lookup returns CDR1 SNHLY and CDR2 FYNNEI. CDR3 residues: CTSSVSGANVLTF. Written as DNA, the CDR3 is TGTACCAGCAGTGTTTCTGGGGCCAACGTCCTGACTTTC.

The CDR3 reads CSVEQGPGTEAFF. CDR3 nucleotide sequence: TGCAGCGTTGAACAGGGGCCGGGGACTGAAGCTTTCTTT. The chain joins TRBV29-1 to TRBJ1-1; maybe TRBD1 (6 bases). CDR3 size: 13 residues. Deletions cut 2 bases from V and 5 bases from J, with 12 bases between. Germline CDR1 reads SQVTM; CDR2 reads ANQGSEA.

This clonotype was seen at least ten times. This rearrangement joins TRBV2 to TRBJ2-1; D is ambiguous. Germline V gene lookup returns CDR1 SNHLY and CDR2 FYNNEI. V lost 3 bases to trimming and J lost 0 bases, with 6 bases between them. CDR3 length equals 14 residues. The CDR3 sequence is CASSEMTSYNEQFF. In DNA, the CDR3 is TGTGCCAGCAGTGAGATGACCTCCTACAATGAGCAGTTCTTC.

A note on this clonotype: A much more abundant neighbour one base away suggests this may be a read error. The CDR3: CATCGEGKVRNTIYF. The CDR3 nucleotides read TGTGCCACCTGCGGGGAGGGGAAAGTGAGAAACACCATATATTTT. The genes are TRBV19 and TRBJ1-3; TRBD1 is a possible D gene (5 bases). The V gene lost 10 bases and the J gene lost 5 bases, with 21 bases spanning the gap. In germline, CDR1 is LNHDA, CDR2 SQIVND (reference sequence). The CDR3 spans 15 residues.

Many counts were recorded for this clonotype. The chain employs TRBV11-2 and TRBJ2-5; tentative D call: TRBD2 (5 bases). The V gene's germline CDR1 is SGHAT and CDR2 FQNNGV. Between the trimmed V and J ends, which lost 1 base and 2 bases, there was a span of 14 bases. The CDR3 covers 16 residues. CDR3 residues: CASSLGRPDKQETQYF. As DNA, the CDR3 is TGTGCCAGCAGCTTAGGGAGGCCAGACAAACAAGAGACCCAGTACTTC.

This clonotype was seen a handful of times. This chain connects TRBV2 to TRBJ2-4, with D possibly called TRBD1 or TRBD2 (5 bases each). V shed 6 bases and J shed 15 bases, with 15 bases lying between them. CDR1 is SNHLY, CDR2 FYNNEI, per germline. This CDR3 comprises 11 residues. The CDR3 DNA follows: TGTGCCAGCAGGGGACCCCTAGGAACGTACTTC. Translation gives CASRGPLGTYF.

This clonotype was counted ten times or more. The chain carries TRBV6-5 and TRBJ1-3; D remains ambiguous. The CDR3 is 14 residues long. Looked up from germline, CDR1 is MNHEY and CDR2 is SVGAGI. The V and J ends lost 6 bases and 0 bases respectively, with 9 bases between them. The CDR3 sequence: CASSQPHSGNTIYF. The CDR3 DNA sequence: TGTGCCAGCAGCCAACCTCACTCTGGAAACACCATATATTTT.

The count of this clonotype is one. This may stem from a read error, because a much larger clone lies one nucleotide away. The chain combines TRBV11-2 with TRBJ2-7; D uncertain. This CDR3 comprises 15 residues. The germline V gene has CDR1 SGHAT and CDR2 FQNNGV. The CDR3 spells CASSLDPWNSYEQCF. DNA of the CDR3: TGTGCCAGCAGCTTAGATCCGTGGAACTCCTACGAGCAGTGCTTC.

This chain joins TRBV27 and TRBJ2-5; perhaps TRBD1 as D (6 bases). CDR3 size: 16 residues. Germline assignment: CDR1 MNHEY and CDR2 SMNVEV (reference sequence). Trimming removed 5 bases at V and 0 bases at J, with 16 bases between. Written as DNA, the CDR3 is TGTGCCAGCAGTCCCTGGACAGTTATGTACCAAGAGACCCAGTACTTC. The encoded protein is CASSPWTVMYQETQYF.

The table lists this clonotype with many counts. The gene calls are TRBV7-6 and TRBJ2-5, with 8 nucleotides matching TRBD2. Germline CDR1 reads SGHVS; CDR2 reads FNYEAQ. With 4 bases clipped from V and 4 bases from J, the junction kept 11 bases outside the gene matches. The CDR3 extends over 16 amino acids. The CDR3 bases are TGTGCCAGCAGCTCAAATAGCGGGATGGGGGGAGAGACCCAGTACTTC. It yields the protein CASSSNSGMGGETQYF. The whole variable domain, remainder taken from reference TRBV7-6 and TRBJ2-5, is GAGVSQSPRYKVTKRGQDVALRCDPISGHVSLYWYRQALGQGPEFLTYFNYEAQQDKSGLPNDRFSAERPEGSISTLTIQRTEQRDSAMYRCASSSNSGMGGETQYFGPGTRLLVL.

The table lists this clonotype with many counts. This chain joins TRBV19 and TRBJ2-3; 7 bases line up with TRBD2. Germline-derived CDR1 and CDR2 are LNHDA and SQIVND (reference sequence). V dropped 6 bases and J dropped 1; count of bases not matched to a gene: 4. The CDR3 consists of 14 residues. CDR3 residues: CASRPTSGTDTQYF. CDR3 DNA sequence: TGTGCCAGTAGACCAACTAGCGGCACAGATACGCAGTATTTT.

On this clonotype: A much larger clone sits a single nucleotide away, making a read error possible. V gene TRBV19 combines with J gene TRBJ2-1; D not resolved. Germline values: CDR1 LNHDA, CDR2 SQIVND (reference sequence). V lost 2 bases and J 8 bases, leaving 13 bases between the germline ends. This CDR3 region has 14 residues. CDR3 nucleotides: TGTGCCAGTAGTATAAGACAATATGGCGATGAGCAGTTCTTC. Its protein product is CASSIRQYGDEQFF.

This clonotype was detected ten times or more. V is TRBV11-3 and J is TRBJ2-2; maybe TRBD2 (5 bases). The CDR3 extends over 15 amino acids. V dropped 0 bases and J dropped 3 bases, with 8 bases sitting between them. The germline CDR1 and CDR2 sequences are SGHNT and YENEEA. The CDR3 spells CASSLDPADTGELFF. The DNA for the CDR3 is TGTGCCAGCAGCTTAGATCCAGCGGACACCGGGGAGCTGTTTTTT.

This clonotype was seen ten or more times. The chain couples TRBV5-1 to TRBJ1-4, with a tentative D call TRBD1 (5 bases). The CDR3 runs 13 residues. The V gene lost 4 bases and the J gene lost 7 bases, with 11 bases spanning the gap. Germline V gene data show CDR1 as SGHRS and CDR2 as YFSETQ. CDR3 coding DNA: TGCGCCAGCAGCCGGGGCGGGGGTGAAAAACTGTTTTTT. The encoded protein is CASSRGGGEKLFF.

This clonotype was observed at least ten times. The chain joins TRBV20-1 to TRBJ2-1; 7 positions agree with TRBD2. The CDR3 is 15 residues long. Germline CDR1 DFQATT, CDR2 SNEGSKA (reference sequence). The J segment lost 4 bases and the V segment lost 3 bases, leaving 9 bases of the junction unmatched. CDR3 protein: CSARPAGTNYNEQFF. The DNA of the CDR3 is TGCAGTGCTAGGCCCGCCGGGACTAATTACAATGAGCAGTTCTTC.

Regarding this clonotype: It may be a read error: a sequence one base away is much more abundant. The chain is built from TRBV6-4 and TRBJ1-2; D remains unclear. The CDR3 spans 14 residues. Germline assignment: CDR1 MRHNA and CDR2 SNTAGT. Trimming stripped 0 bases from V and 6 bases from J, with 11 bases between. The CDR3 sequence is CASSDSQRIHGYTF. The CDR3 DNA sequence: TGTGCCAGCAGTGACTCACAGAGGATCCATGGCTACACCTTC.

This clonotype has at least ten counts. The chain uses TRBV19 and TRBJ2-1; 13 nucleotides agree with TRBD2. CDR1 LNHDA and CDR2 SQIVND come from the germline V gene (reference sequence). V trimming: 5 bases; J trimming: 13 bases; junction bases outside the gene matches: 11. The CDR3 totals 15 residues. The CDR3, as DNA: TGTGCCAGTAGTTTCGCCGGGACTAGCGGGACAAGACAGTTCTTC. Translating it yields CASSFAGTSGTRQFF.

As regards this clonotype: One base away lies a much larger clone, so this may be a sequencing read error. This chain links TRBV4-1 with TRBJ2-1; 7 bases align to TRBD2. CDR3 length equals 13 residues. The germline V gene has CDR1 MGHRA and CDR2 YSYEKL. CDR3 DNA sequence: TGCGCCAGCAGGGGAGCGGGATACAGTGAGCAGTTCTTC. This encodes CASRGAGYSEQFF.

The sample holds many counts of this clonotype. CDR3 in DNA: TGTGCCAGCAGTTCACACAGGGGGAATATTTACGAGCAGTACTTC. It codes for CASSSHRGNIYEQYF. The J gene is TRBJ2-7, the V gene TRBV6-1; 8 bases are a match to TRBD1. Germline-derived CDR1 and CDR2 are MNHNS and SASEGT. The CDR3 extends over 15 amino acids. Unmatched junction bases numbered 10, after V lost 5 bases and J lost 4 bases.

A remark on this clonotype: Sequence at one end of the junction differs from germline and may be a read error. The J gene is TRBJ2-2, the V gene TRBV6-5; a weak D match, TRBD2 (6 bases). This CDR3 comprises 19 residues. In germline, CDR1 is MNHEY, CDR2 SVGAGI. The CDR3 is CASSYSQWEAGRGTGELLF. In DNA, the CDR3 is TGTGCCAGCAGTTACTCGCAGTGGGAGGCCGGGCGGGGCACCGGGGAGCTGCTTTTT.

This clonotype came up a few times. V and J are TRBV20-1 and TRBJ1-1; no definite D call. Germline V gene lookup returns CDR1 DFQATT and CDR2 SNEGSKA (reference sequence). Trimming took 0 bases from V and 3 from J, leaving 11 bases between them. The CDR3 runs to 14 residues. The CDR3: CSAREGGPDTEAFF. CDR3 DNA: TGCAGTGCTAGAGAAGGAGGGCCAGACACTGAAGCTTTCTTT.

This clonotype appeared a few times. This may stem from a read error, because a much larger clone lies one nucleotide away. The chain combines TRBV4-2 with TRBJ2-3; 11 positions match TRBD2. From germline, CDR1 is LGHNA and CDR2 YNFKEQ. This CDR3 is 17 amino acids long. V was pared by 0 bases and J by 6 bases, with 8 bases of the junction left unmatched. The CDR3 here is CASSQDGLAGGRDTQYF. CDR3 DNA sequence: TGTGCCAGCAGCCAAGATGGGCTAGCGGGAGGACGGGATACGCAGTATTTT.

This clonotype was counted at least ten times. The chain combines TRBV5-6 with TRBJ2-7; TRBD2 aligns across 11 bases. The V gene's germline CDR1 is SGHDT and CDR2 YYEEEE. Losses at the gene ends were 2 bases for V and 4 bases for J; bases not matched to a gene: 5. CDR3 size: 15 residues. For the CDR3, the DNA is TGTGCCAGCAGCTTAGGGACTAGCGGACATTACGAGCAGTACTTC. Protein product: CASSLGTSGHYEQYF.

This clonotype was found many times. The V and J genes are TRBV6-6 and TRBJ2-7; no firm D call. Per the germline V gene, CDR1 is MNHNY and CDR2 is SVGAGI (reference sequence). Between the trimmed V and J ends, which lost 6 bases and 3 bases, there was a span of 9 bases. The CDR3 length is 12 residues. The DNA of the CDR3 is TGTGCCAGCAGGGAATTGGTCTACGAGCAGTACTTC. It is translated as CASRELVYEQYF.

This clonotype was picked up many times. V gene TRBV20-1 combines with J gene TRBJ2-7, with 7 positions matching TRBD1. CDR1 DFQATT and CDR2 SNEGSKA come from the germline V gene (reference sequence). The CDR3 sequence is 15 residues long. The junction had 12 bases not matched to a gene; V was cut back by 5 bases and J by 2 bases. The CDR3: CSAETPGTETYEQYF. As DNA, the CDR3 is TGCAGTGCTGAGACCCCTGGGACAGAGACCTACGAGCAGTACTTC.

This clonotype was seen repeatedly, ten times or more. The chain combines TRBV4-1 with TRBJ2-1; D gene uncertain. Germline lookup yields CDR1 MGHRA and CDR2 YSYEKL. Trimming pared 1 base from V and 7 bases from J, leaving 17 bases between. CDR3 size: 16 residues. The CDR3 is CASSQGRVSSVNEQFF. The CDR3 DNA reads TGCGCCAGCAGCCAAGGTCGCGTAAGCTCCGTTAATGAGCAGTTCTTC.

This clonotype was observed many times. The chain recombines TRBV7-2 with TRBJ2-7; D remains ambiguous. Trimming removed 4 bases from V and 0 bases from J, with 4 bases in between. CDR3 length equals 12 residues. Germline lookup yields CDR1 SGHTA and CDR2 FQGNSA. The DNA of the CDR3 is TGTGCCAGCAGCTCGTCCTCCTACGAGCAGTACTTC. As protein: CASSSSSYEQYF.

A word on this clonotype: A single base separates this from a much larger clone, so it may be a read error. V and J are TRBV9 and TRBJ2-1, with D possibly matching TRBD2 (6 bases). V gave up 0 bases and J gave up 2 bases, with 9 bases separating them. This CDR3 is built from 15 residues. CDR1 SGDLS and CDR2 YYNGEE come from the germline V gene. The CDR3 region has the DNA TGTGCCAGCAGCGTAGGACTAGATACCTACAATGAGCAGTTCTTC. Translation gives CASSVGLDTYNEQFF.

This clonotype was recorded at least ten times. The genes are TRBV12-3 or TRBV12-4 and TRBJ2-1; 7 bases fit TRBD1. V lost 5 bases, J lost 6 bases, and 10 bases stayed unmatched. CDR3 length equals 15 residues. CDR3 sequence (DNA): TGTGCCAGCAGTCCCTTTCGGGCAGGGGGCAATGAGCAGTTCTTC. Translating it yields CASSPFRAGGNEQFF.

This clonotype has ten or more counts. The gene calls are TRBV19 and TRBJ2-7; D is possibly TRBD1 or TRBD2 (5 bases each). The CDR3 is 16 amino acids. Germline V lookup: CDR1 LNHDA, CDR2 SQIVND (reference sequence). Deletions cut 5 bases from V and 3 bases from J, with 20 bases between. The CDR3 bases are TGTGCCAGTAGTGACCTGGGACGCATGGGAAACTACGAGCAGTACTTC. Encoded protein: CASSDLGRMGNYEQYF.